These 9 T cell receptor beta chains were sequenced from one sample in a study of OX40 agonist ivuxolimab in advanced cancers. The library was prepared using the immunoSEQ multiplex PCR assay. TCRdb took this table from immuneACCESS and kept in-frame rearrangements with V and J called. Such tables lack part of the clones; where checked against another copy, unresolved V genes explain under half of the gap, and the rest is unexplained. Across this sample there are approximately 72,000 clones, with around 83% seen only once. The ten biggest clones cover around 0.8% of the sample. The sample consisted of CD4+ or CD8+ T cells sorted from blood, taken in a trial of the OX40 agonist ivuxolimab. Receptor source: an adult with an advanced solid tumor such as melanoma, head and neck, liver or kidney cancer.

This chain links TRBV29-1 with TRBJ2-3; D remains unclear. Germline loops: CDR1 SQVTM, CDR2 ANQGSEA. The V and J ends lost 3 bases and 2 bases respectively, with 9 bases between them. The CDR3 runs to 13 residues. CDR3 loop: CSVESTSTDTQYF. As DNA, the CDR3 is TGCAGCGTTGAGTCTACCTCCACAGATACGCAGTATTTT.

V usage is TRBV29-1 and J usage is TRBJ1-2; 7 nucleotides agree with TRBD1. The CDR3 spans 15 residues. V shed 0 bases and J 4 bases; nucleotides not matched to a gene: 8. From germline, CDR1 is SQVTM and CDR2 ANQGSEA. CDR3 region: CSVEDRRGQGYGYTF. The CDR3 DNA sequence: TGCAGCGTTGAAGATCGGAGGGGGCAAGGCTATGGCTACACCTTC. The full variable domain, in which reference TRBV29-1 and TRBJ1-2 provide the parts outside the CDR3, is SAVISQKPSRDICQRGTSLTIQCQVDSQVTMMFWYRQQPGQSLTLIATANQGSEATYESGFVIDKFPISRPNLTFSTLTVSNMSPEDSSIYLCSVEDRRGQGYGYTFGSGTRLTVV.

This chain joins TRBV4-2 and TRBJ1-1; D gene unclear. Trimming left V 0 bases short and J 5 bases short, with 7 bases between. Germline lookup yields CDR1 LGHNA and CDR2 YNFKEQ. This CDR3 contains 13 residues. CDR3 bases: TGTGCCAGCAGCCAAGAACGACGAACTGAAGCTTTCTTT. Translating gives CASSQERRTEAFF.

The chain has TRBV6-6 and TRBJ1-4, with 7 bases that match TRBD1. The ends lost 2 bases at V and 8 bases at J; junction bases unmatched: 8. The V gene's germline CDR1 is MNHNY and CDR2 SVGAGI (reference sequence). CDR3 length: 15 residues. The CDR3 region is CASSYRGRGQEKLFF. The CDR3 DNA is TGTGCCAGCAGTTACCGGGGTAGGGGGCAAGAAAAACTGTTTTTT.

This clone was detected once. The J gene is TRBJ1-2, the V gene TRBV19; TRBD1 matches at 8 bases. J lost 3 bases, V lost 7 bases, and 7 bases had no gene match. CDR1 and CDR2 (germline): LNHDA, SQIVND (reference sequence). This CDR3 comprises 14 residues. The chain's CDR3 is CASTIDRGDYGYTF. Here the CDR3 DNA reads TGTGCCAGTACCATCGACAGGGGAGACTATGGCTACACCTTC.

V gene TRBV4-3 combines with J gene TRBJ2-7; TRBD2 matches at 7 bases. This CDR3 is 14 amino acids long. After removal of 0 bases from V and 4 bases from J, the junction contained 3 bases not matched to a gene. Germline V gene data show CDR1 as LGHNA and CDR2 as YSLEER. CDR3 sequence reads: CASSQDLGLYEQYF. CDR3 coding DNA: TGCGCCAGCAGCCAAGATCTGGGACTATACGAGCAGTACTTC.

The chain uses TRBV4-3 and TRBJ1-2; D unresolved. In germline, CDR1 is LGHNA, CDR2 YSLEER. This CDR3 contains 15 residues. Trimming left V 0 bases short and J 5 bases short, with 13 bases between. DNA for the CDR3: TGCGCCAGCAGCCAAGATTGGTCTGCCCCTTATGGCTACACCTTC. Protein: CASSQDWSAPYGYTF.

The chain has TRBV9 and TRBJ2-7; unclear D gene. The CDR3 covers 15 residues. Per germline, CDR1 SGDLS and CDR2 YYNGEE. V was cut by 0 bases and J by 6 bases, with 16 bases left in between. The CDR3 loop is CASSVAPLRSGEQYF. The CDR3 DNA sequence: TGTGCCAGCAGCGTAGCCCCTTTACGGTCTGGCGAGCAGTACTTC.

This chain links TRBV11-3 with TRBJ2-2; D might be TRBD2 (6 bases). The germline CDR1 and CDR2 sequences are SGHNT and YENEEA. This CDR3 contains 15 residues. The V end lost 5 bases, the J end lost 0 bases, and 10 bases lay between the germline ends. The CDR3 bases are TGTGCCAGCAGCAGGGCTAGCGCGAACACCGGGGAGCTGTTTTTT. Translating it yields CASSRASANTGELFF.